The next 28 T cell receptor beta chains were all read from a single sample in a study of blood T cell repertoires in COVID-19. The data were produced by immunoSEQ multiplex PCR, yet TCRdb's version contains in-frame clones alone and is incomplete. Found here are about 240,000 clones, roughly 89% of them singletons; the top ten hold approximately 4.2%. The specimen sequenced was PBMCs or T cells enriched from blood (not recorded which). The receptors here all came from a woman aged 25-40 years who had recovered from COVID-19.

The CDR3 loop is CASSFTGTGGASTEAFF. CDR3 coding DNA: TGCGCCAGCAGCTTCACCGGGACAGGGGGCGCGAGCACTGAAGCTTTCTTT. V gene TRBV5-1 combines with J gene TRBJ1-1; 12 bases are a match to TRBD1. Germline lookup yields CDR1 SGHRS and CDR2 YFSETQ. The CDR3 has 17 amino acids. With 2 bases clipped from V and 4 bases from J, the junction kept 9 bases outside the gene matches.

The rearrangement links TRBV18 to TRBJ2-2, with TRBD1 as a possible D gene (6 bases). This CDR3 contains 15 residues. CDR1 and CDR2 (germline): KGHSH, LQKENI. Between the trimmed V and J ends, which lost 4 bases and 2 bases, there was a span of 11 bases. The CDR3 DNA is TGTGCCAGCTCACTTTCCGGGACAAACACCGGGGAGCTGTTTTTT. Residues: CASSLSGTNTGELFF.

V gene TRBV11-3 combines with J gene TRBJ2-3; 7 positions agree with TRBD1. This CDR3 comprises 16 residues. Germline V CDR1 and CDR2: SGHNT, YENEEA. Germline trimming cut 1 base from V and 0 bases from J; bases unmatched to any gene: 4. In nucleotides, the CDR3 is TGTGCCAGCAGCTTAGGGTTGACAGGGAGCACAGATACGCAGTATTTT. Translating it yields CASSLGLTGSTDTQYF.

The chain carries TRBV7-9 and TRBJ2-1; no reliable D call. CDR3 length: 12 amino acids. The germline CDR1 and CDR2 sequences are SEHNR and FQNEAQ (reference sequence). V was cut by 5 bases and J by 7 bases, with 9 bases left in between. In DNA form, the CDR3 reads TGTGCCAGCAGCCCTACCATAAATGAGCAGTTCTTC. This encodes CASSPTINEQFF.

The rearrangement uses TRBV28 and TRBJ1-2, with 8 bases fitting TRBD1. This CDR3 is built from 17 residues. Germline V gene data show CDR1 as MDHEN and CDR2 as SYDVKM. J was trimmed by 0 bases and V by 6 bases; bases with no gene match: 12. The CDR3 reads CASSEADYRGTNYGYTF. In nucleotides, the CDR3 is TGTGCCAGCAGCGAGGCTGACTACAGGGGGACTAACTATGGCTACACCTTC.

V gene TRBV28 combines with J gene TRBJ1-5; 9 bases are shared with TRBD1. CDR1 is MDHEN, CDR2 SYDVKM, per germline. J lost 4 bases, V lost 6 bases, and 7 bases had no gene match. The CDR3 spans 15 residues. The CDR3 DNA sequence: TGTGCCAGCAGCTTGGACAGGGGAAAAAATCAGCCCCAGCATTTT. This encodes CASSLDRGKNQPQHF.

V and J are TRBV24-1 and TRBJ2-2; 7 bases map to TRBD2. The CDR3 runs 14 residues. Looked up from germline, CDR1 is KGHDR and CDR2 is SFDVKD. The V and J ends lost 5 bases and 1 base, in that order; junction bases with no gene match: 0. The CDR3: CATSGEGNTGELFF. CDR3 DNA: TGTGCCACCAGTGGGGAGGGGAACACCGGGGAGCTGTTTTTT.

The J gene is TRBJ2-6, the V gene TRBV6-2 or TRBV6-3; the D is unclear. V was shortened by 5 bases and J by 0 bases, with 20 bases between the two germline ends. The CDR3 has 19 amino acids. The germline CDR1 and CDR2 sequences are MNHEY and SVGEGT. The CDR3 sequence: CASSPLVDTVYSGANVLTF. CDR3 sequence (DNA): TGTGCCAGCAGTCCCCTCGTAGACACCGTATACTCTGGGGCCAACGTCCTGACTTTC.

V gene TRBV19 combines with J gene TRBJ2-5; 14 bases line up with TRBD2. V was clipped by 1 base and J by 5 bases; unmatched bases: 6. Per the germline V gene, CDR1 is LNHDA and CDR2 is SQIVND (reference sequence). The CDR3 contains 17 residues. The CDR3 sequence: CASSIGTSGRFRETQYF. In DNA, the CDR3 is TGTGCCAGTAGTATAGGGACTAGCGGGAGGTTTCGGGAGACCCAGTACTTC.

The genes are TRBV5-4 and TRBJ1-2, with a tentative D call TRBD1 (5 bases). The CDR3 totals 12 residues. V was shortened by 5 bases and J by 5 bases, with 10 bases between the two germline ends. Germline V gene lookup returns CDR1 SGHNT and CDR2 YYREEE (reference sequence). CDR3 residues: CASSIDSYGYTF. CDR3 sequence (DNA): TGTGCCAGCAGTATTGACAGTTATGGCTACACCTTC.

The chain joins TRBV9 to TRBJ2-3; 9 positions match TRBD2. CDR3 length: 14 amino acids. The germline CDR1 and CDR2 sequences are SGDLS and YYNGEE. Trimming at V came to 3 bases and at J to 6 bases, leaving 5 bases not matched to a gene. The CDR3 DNA follows: TGTGCCAGCAGCGCTAGCGGGACAAGGGATACGCAGTATTTT. Its protein product is CASSASGTRDTQYF.

The chain is built from TRBV6-5 and TRBJ2-1; D is perhaps TRBD2 (6 bases). This CDR3 comprises 16 residues. V lost 4 bases, J lost 0 bases, and 13 bases lay in between. Germline CDR1 reads MNHEY; CDR2 reads SVGAGI. CDR3 sequence reads: CASSSLGGLSYNEQFF. Here the CDR3 DNA reads TGTGCCAGCAGTTCTCTGGGAGGCCTCTCCTACAATGAGCAGTTCTTC.

V is TRBV19 and J is TRBJ2-1, with 7 positions matching TRBD1. CDR3 length: 14 amino acids. CDR1 and CDR2 from the germline V gene are LNHDA and SQIVND (reference sequence). V lost 5 bases, J lost 7 bases, and 8 bases stayed unmatched. The CDR3 DNA follows: TGTGCCAGTAGTGATGGGACAGAGAAAAATGAGCAGTTCTTC. This translates into CASSDGTEKNEQFF.

This clone appeared once. This chain connects TRBV24-1 to TRBJ1-1; TRBD1 is a possible D gene (5 bases). Germline V gives CDR1 KGHDR, CDR2 SFDVKD. CDR3 size: 16 residues. Trimming removed 1 base at V and 5 bases at J, with 16 bases between. The CDR3 bases are TGTGCCACCAGTGATTTACCCCAGGGCGGAAGGACTGAAGCTTTCTTT. Amino acids: CATSDLPQGGRTEAFF.

The CDR3 sequence: CASSFPRGQGSYNEQFF. CDR3 DNA: TGTGCCAGCAGTTTCCCACGGGGACAGGGTTCCTACAATGAGCAGTTCTTC. The chain links TRBV28 to TRBJ2-1, with 9 bases identical to TRBD1. The CDR3 sequence is 17 residues long. The germline V gene has CDR1 MDHEN and CDR2 SYDVKM. The V and J ends lost 3 bases and 1 base, in that order; junction bases with no gene match: 7.

The rearrangement uses TRBV7-3 and TRBJ1-3; D is possibly TRBD1 (5 bases). CDR3 size: 13 residues. The V end was cut by 2 bases, the J end by 4 bases, with 6 bases between. CDR1 is SGHTA, CDR2 FQGTGA, per germline. The CDR3 is CASSLDSGNTIYF. The CDR3 region has the DNA TGTGCCAGCAGCTTAGACAGCGGAAACACCATATATTTT.

The chain uses TRBV7-9 and TRBJ1-1; 10 nucleotides match TRBD1. This CDR3 region has 18 residues. Germline-derived CDR1 and CDR2 are SEHNR and FQNEAQ (reference sequence). The J segment lost 2 bases and the V segment lost 1 base, leaving 10 bases of the junction unmatched. As DNA, the CDR3 is TGTGCCAGCAGCTTAGGATGGCGGACAGGGGGTTTAAACACTGAAGCTTTCTTT. Translated: CASSLGWRTGGLNTEAFF.

The chain has TRBV9 and TRBJ1-5, with a tentative D call TRBD1 (5 bases). Germline values: CDR1 SGDLS, CDR2 YYNGEE. The CDR3 totals 14 residues. Trimming shortened V by 0 bases and J by 7 bases, and 11 bases separated the two germline ends. CDR3 nucleotide sequence: TGTGCCAGCAGCGTAGCCGGGGGAAGCCAGCCCCAGCATTTT. Its translation: CASSVAGGSQPQHF.

V usage is TRBV19 and J usage is TRBJ2-5, with D hard to call. The germline V gene encodes CDR1 LNHDA and CDR2 SQIVND (reference sequence). This CDR3 is built from 13 residues. V dropped 4 bases and J dropped 1 base, with 7 bases sitting between them. CDR3 sequence (DNA): TGTGCCAGTAGTAGACGGGTCCAAGAGACCCAGTACTTC. Protein product: CASSRRVQETQYF.

The chain employs TRBV30 and TRBJ1-4, with TRBD1 as a possible D gene (6 bases). V was trimmed by 2 bases and J by 10 bases, leaving 20 bases between them. The length of the CDR3 is 15 residues. Germline V CDR1 and CDR2: GTSNPN, SVGIG (reference sequence). CDR3 nucleotide sequence: TGTGCCTGGAGTCATCGGGAGGGGGTAAAGGGAAAACTGTTTTTT. Translation gives CAWSHREGVKGKLFF.

This clone was observed a handful of times. The V gene is TRBV5-4, the J gene TRBJ2-6; maybe TRBD1 (5 bases). The V end lost 4 bases, the J end lost 0 bases, and 8 bases lay between the germline ends. The CDR3 runs to 15 residues. In germline, CDR1 is SGHNT, CDR2 YYREEE (reference sequence). The CDR3 bases are TGTGCCAGCAGCACAGGTACCTCTGGGGCCAACGTCCTGACTTTC. Its translation: CASSTGTSGANVLTF. Filled out from reference TRBV5-4 and TRBJ2-6, the complete variable domain reads ETGVTQSPTHLIKTRGQQVTLRCSSQSGHNTVSWYQQALGQGPQFIFQYYREEENGRGNFPPRFSGLQFPNYSSELNVNALELDDSALYLCASSTGTSGANVLTFGAGSRLTVL.

The chain is built from TRBV19 and TRBJ1-5, with TRBD1 matching 10 bases. V lost 7 bases and J lost 3; bases outside the gene matches: 3. Germline V gene sequence: CDR1 LNHDA, CDR2 SQIVND (reference sequence). CDR3 length: 14 amino acids. The CDR3 here is CASMDRGINQPQHF. The DNA for the CDR3 is TGTGCCAGTATGGACAGGGGGATCAATCAGCCCCAGCATTTT.

The chain couples TRBV4-3 to TRBJ2-3; 8 positions match TRBD2. CDR1 LGHNA and CDR2 YSLEER come from the germline V gene. The CDR3 covers 18 residues. V was pared by 0 bases and J by 6 bases, with 14 bases of the junction left unmatched. CDR3 protein: CASSQDMGGGQVGDTQYF. Here the CDR3 DNA reads TGCGCCAGCAGCCAAGATATGGGCGGGGGGCAAGTAGGGGATACGCAGTATTTT.

This chain links TRBV7-2 with TRBJ2-2; 8 positions match TRBD2. The germline V gene encodes CDR1 SGHTA and CDR2 FQGNSA. V was clipped by 5 bases and J by 4 bases; unmatched bases: 9. This CDR3 is built from 16 residues. This CDR3 is CASSVFSGSRTGELFF. For the CDR3, the DNA is TGTGCCAGCAGCGTGTTCAGCGGGAGCCGCACCGGGGAGCTGTTTTTT.

On this clone: An end of the junction does not agree with germline; a read error may underlie this. This chain uses TRBV9 with TRBJ2-7, with a possible D match to TRBD2 (6 bases). The CDR3 is 12 amino acids. Germline V gene data show CDR1 as SGDLS and CDR2 as YYNGEE. In nucleotides, the CDR3 is TGTGCCAGCAGCGGGGACTCCCACGAGCAGTACTTC. It translates to CASSGDSHEQYF.

The count of this clone is one. The V gene is TRBV28, the J gene TRBJ1-1; no firm D call. The germline V gene has CDR1 MDHEN and CDR2 SYDVKM. The V and J ends lost 6 bases and 3 bases respectively, with 14 bases between them. The CDR3 has 14 amino acids. The CDR3 sequence is CASRDRTGYTEAFF. CDR3 bases: TGTGCCAGCAGAGATAGGACGGGGTACACTGAAGCTTTCTTT.

The rearrangement links TRBV10-3 to TRBJ1-5, with D hard to call. The V gene lost 0 bases and the J gene lost 0 bases, with 9 bases spanning the gap. The CDR3 is 16 amino acids. Germline-derived CDR1 and CDR2 are ENHRY and SYGVKD. CDR3 region: CAISESEGGSNQPQHF. As DNA, the CDR3 is TGTGCCATCAGTGAGTCTGAGGGCGGTAGCAATCAGCCCCAGCATTTT.

This chain connects TRBV19 to TRBJ1-1; the match to TRBD1 covers 9 bases. Per germline, CDR1 LNHDA and CDR2 SQIVND (reference sequence). The CDR3 is made up of 16 amino acids. After removal of 4 bases from V and 0 bases from J, the junction contained 6 bases not matched to a gene. CDR3 nucleotides: TGTGCCAGTAGTACTGGGACAGGGCTTTTGAACACTGAAGCTTTCTTT. The encoded protein is CASSTGTGLLNTEAFF.